The 9 T cell receptor beta chains reported below all come from one sample, sequenced in a study of T-cell memory formation after mild COVID-19 (dated by TCRdb to about 2021). Library preparation employed 5' RACE. TCRdb shows the sequencer as Illumina NovaSeq 6000. TCRdb redid the processing of the public reads, applying fastp at Q25 and MiXCR, and retained in-frame beta chains. Rows with a matching CDR3 protein are joined into one entry that keeps the most common DNA and genes. The sample yields about 250,000 distinct CDR3 sequences; about 16% were counted once. Approximately 3.6% of the sample goes to the ten largest clones. What was sequenced was PBMCs or a T cell subset sorted from them (not recorded which). These TCRs come from a man between 18 and 29 years old who had mild COVID-19 (a few samples of this study predate the infection). The sample titles of this study are shuffled in the database, so cell type and time point are left out; the donor was told from shared clones.

A few counts support this clonotype. V is TRBV6-6 and J is TRBJ2-7, with 7 bases that match TRBD2. CDR1 MNHNY and CDR2 SVGAGI come from the germline V gene (reference sequence). V was clipped by 6 bases and J by 4 bases; unmatched bases: 21. The length of the CDR3 is 18 residues. CDR3 bases: TGTGCCAGCAGCCCCCTCAGGACTAGACCCGACGGGGGTTACGAGCAGTACGTC. Its translation: CASSPLRTRPDGGYEQYV.

This rearrangement joins TRBV4-1 to TRBJ2-1; D unclear. Germline CDR1 reads MGHRA; CDR2 reads YSYEKL. This CDR3 comprises 15 residues. V gave up 3 bases and J gave up 2 bases, with 11 bases separating them. The CDR3 sequence: CASSHWSDTYNEQFF. DNA for the CDR3: TGCGCCAGCAGCCACTGGTCAGACACCTACAATGAGCAGTTCTTC.

V and J are TRBV27 and TRBJ1-5; D uncertain. The germline gives CDR1 MNHEY, CDR2 SMNVEV (reference sequence). This CDR3 has 16 residues. The V gene lost 2 bases and the J gene lost 0 bases, with 11 bases spanning the gap. This CDR3 is CASSLVWSVSNQPQHF. CDR3 sequence (DNA): TGTGCCAGCAGTTTAGTTTGGTCGGTTAGCAATCAGCCCCAGCATTTT.

The chain links TRBV28 to TRBJ2-3; D possibly corresponds to TRBD1 (6 bases). The germline V gene has CDR1 MDHEN and CDR2 SYDVKM. The CDR3 is made up of 12 amino acids. Trimming pared 6 bases from V and 8 bases from J, leaving 12 bases between. CDR3 in DNA: TGTGCCAGCAGCCAGGGACAACCTACGCAGTATTTT. Its translation: CASSQGQPTQYF.

This clonotype was counted at least ten times. The chain links TRBV7-2 to TRBJ2-2; 11 bases map to TRBD2. The CDR3 length is 17 residues. With V trimmed by 2 bases and J by 5 bases, 7 bases remained unmatched. CDR1 is SGHTA, CDR2 FQGNSA, per germline. CDR3: CASSLFPRTSGTGELFF. For the CDR3, the DNA is TGTGCCAGCAGCTTATTCCCCCGGACTAGCGGGACCGGGGAGCTGTTTTTT.

The chain has TRBV14 and TRBJ2-4, with TRBD1 identical over 7 bases. The CDR3 length is 17 residues. From germline, CDR1 is SGHDN and CDR2 FVKESK. V shed 3 bases, J shed 6 bases, and the junction held 14 bases outside the gene matches. The CDR3 DNA sequence: TGTGCCAGCAGCCAGGGAACACGACAGGGATGGGGAAACATTCAGTACTTC. Translation: CASSQGTRQGWGNIQYF.

The rearrangement links TRBV20-1 to TRBJ2-1; 11 positions agree with TRBD2. This CDR3 region has 14 residues. From germline, CDR1 is DFQATT and CDR2 SNEGSKA (reference sequence). V lost 7 bases and J lost 4; bases outside the gene matches: 6. Here the CDR3 DNA reads TGCAGTGTAGCGGGGGGGCATTCTTACAATGAGCAGTTCTTC. Translated: CSVAGGHSYNEQFF.

CDR3 protein: CASSWNTNEKLFF. The DNA for the CDR3 is TGTGCCAGCAGCTGGAATACGAATGAAAAACTGTTTTTT. The rearrangement links TRBV7-9 to TRBJ1-4; D not certain. The V and J ends lost 4 bases and 5 bases respectively, with 8 bases between them. Germline V gene sequence: CDR1 SEHNR, CDR2 FQNEAQ (reference sequence). The CDR3 totals 13 residues.

The sample holds a few counts of this clonotype. V usage is TRBV7-9 and J usage is TRBJ2-1, with no clear D. CDR3 length: 15 residues. V lost 5 bases to trimming and J lost 6 bases, with 17 bases between them. Germline-derived CDR1 and CDR2 are SEHNR and FQNEAQ (reference sequence). The CDR3 here is CASSQLKLAGNEQFF. The CDR3 bases are TGTGCCAGCAGCCAACTAAAACTGGCAGGCAATGAGCAGTTCTTC.